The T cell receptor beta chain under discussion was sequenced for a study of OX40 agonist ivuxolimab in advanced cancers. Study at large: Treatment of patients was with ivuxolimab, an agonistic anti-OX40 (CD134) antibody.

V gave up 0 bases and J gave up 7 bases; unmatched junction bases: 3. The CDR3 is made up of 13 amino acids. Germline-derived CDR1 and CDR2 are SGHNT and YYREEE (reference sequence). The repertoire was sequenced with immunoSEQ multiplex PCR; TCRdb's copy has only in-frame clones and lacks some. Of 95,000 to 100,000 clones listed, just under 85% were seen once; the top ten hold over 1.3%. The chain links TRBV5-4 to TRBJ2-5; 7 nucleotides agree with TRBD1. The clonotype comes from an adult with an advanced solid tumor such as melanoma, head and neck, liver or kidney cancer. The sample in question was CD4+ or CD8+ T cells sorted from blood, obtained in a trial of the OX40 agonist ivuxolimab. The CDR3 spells CASSLAGGGTQYF. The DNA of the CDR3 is TGTGCCAGCAGCTTGGCAGGGGGTGGGACCCAGTACTTC.